One and the same sample provided the 19 T cell receptor beta chains below, sequenced in a study of blood T cell repertoires in COVID-19. TCRdb keeps only in-frame clones here, not all; method: immunoSEQ multiplex PCR. The sample has around 290,000 clones; roughly 86% are singletons. Sequencing was done on a sample of peripheral blood. These receptors all stem from a woman aged 45-65 years who had recovered from COVID-19.

The rearrangement joins TRBV27 to TRBJ2-1; the D gene is possibly TRBD2 (6 bases). The CDR3 runs to 19 residues. The germline V gene has CDR1 MNHEY and CDR2 SMNVEV (reference sequence). Trimming took off 3 bases at V and 7 bases at J, with 28 bases between the two ends. The CDR3 DNA sequence: TGTGCCAGCAGTTTTCTCTTTTCTTTACTCCCGGGAGCGGATAATGAGCAGTTCTTC. Residues: CASSFLFSLLPGADNEQFF.

The chain couples TRBV6-4 to TRBJ2-3; a possible D gene is TRBD1 (6 bases). The germline gives CDR1 MRHNA, CDR2 SNTAGT. Trimming removed 3 bases from V and 1 base from J, with 11 bases in between. CDR3 length: 15 residues. CDR3 residues: CASSESGVRTDTQYF. The CDR3 DNA reads TGTGCCAGCAGTGAATCAGGGGTTCGCACAGATACGCAGTATTTT.

This CDR3 reads CASRTPPGYEQYF. The CDR3 DNA reads as TGTGCCAGCCGGACTCCTCCCGGCTACGAGCAGTACTTC. The chain links TRBV18 to TRBJ2-7; a weak D match, TRBD2 (5 bases). The CDR3 contains 13 residues. Trimming left V 8 bases short and J 3 bases short, with 14 bases between. CDR1 and CDR2 (germline): KGHSH, LQKENI.

The rearrangement uses TRBV6-5 and TRBJ2-1; 7 bases match TRBD2. The CDR3 contains 14 residues. V lost 0 bases to trimming and J lost 13 bases; unmatched junction nucleotides: 9. The germline CDR1 and CDR2 sequences are MNHEY and SVGAGI. The CDR3: CASSYSPLGTNQFF. The DNA for the CDR3 is TGTGCCAGCAGTTACTCCCCCCTAGGGACTAACCAGTTCTTC.

Here the CDR3 DNA reads TGTGCCAGCAGCGCTGGGACTAGCGGCACAGATACGCAGTATTTT. Translated: CASSAGTSGTDTQYF. The rearrangement joins TRBV7-8 to TRBJ2-3, with TRBD2 matching over 10 bases. The trim removed 5 bases at V and 1 base at J, leaving 3 bases unmatched. This CDR3 has 15 residues. Per the germline V gene, CDR1 is SGHVS and CDR2 is FQNEAQ.

This chain joins TRBV19 and TRBJ2-6; no definite D call. With 7 bases removed from V and 6 bases from J, the gap between germline ends came to 4 bases. CDR3 size: 11 residues. Germline V lookup: CDR1 LNHDA, CDR2 SQIVND (reference sequence). This chain's CDR3 is CASMAANVLTF. CDR3 DNA: TGTGCCAGTATGGCGGCCAACGTCCTGACTTTC.

This clone has a handful of counts. The V and J genes are TRBV12-3 or TRBV12-4 and TRBJ2-7; tentatively, D is TRBD2 (5 bases). The CDR3 consists of 11 residues. Trimming pared 5 bases from V and 9 bases from J, leaving 11 bases between. Written as DNA, the CDR3 is TGTGCCAGCAGTCCGGGCCGGGGGCAGTACTTC. Translating it yields CASSPGRGQYF.

Turning to this clone: Other nucleotide sequences in the sample specify the same CDR3. This chain links TRBV20-1 with TRBJ1-2; no definite D call. The CDR3 consists of 11 residues. Germline V CDR1 and CDR2: DFQATT, SNEGSKA (reference sequence). Trimming took off 1 base at V and 7 bases at J, with 7 bases between the two ends. The CDR3 reads CSARVEAGYTF. The CDR3 DNA reads TGCAGTGCTAGAGTCGAGGCTGGCTACACCTTC.

The V gene is TRBV2, the J gene TRBJ1-4, with 7 bases identical to TRBD1. The CDR3 is 15 amino acids. The J segment lost 6 bases and the V segment lost 6 bases, leaving 10 bases of the junction unmatched. Per germline, CDR1 SNHLY and CDR2 FYNNEI. The DNA for the CDR3 is TGTGCCAGCAGAAGACAGGGAGTATTGTATGAAAAACTGTTTTTT. Residues: CASRRQGVLYEKLFF. The full variable domain, in which reference TRBV2 and TRBJ1-4 provide the parts outside the CDR3, is EPEVTQTPSHQVTQMGQEVILRCVPISNHLYFYWYRQILGQKVEFLVSFYNNEISEKSEIFDDQFSVERPDGSNFTLKIRSTKLEDSAMYFCASRRQGVLYEKLFFGSGTQLSVL.

CDR3 in DNA: TGTGCCACCAACGCCACAGGGTTTGGGAACACTGAAGCTTTCTTT. It yields the protein CATNATGFGNTEAFF. The rearrangement uses TRBV2 and TRBJ1-1; D possibly corresponds to TRBD1 (6 bases). There are 15 residues in the CDR3. Germline CDR1 and CDR2: SNHLY and FYNNEI. V lost 10 bases, J lost 1 base, and 19 bases lay in between.

The chain uses TRBV28 and TRBJ2-5; 8 nucleotides agree with TRBD1. Germline V gene data show CDR1 as MDHEN and CDR2 as SYDVKM. The length of the CDR3 is 15 residues. Trimming cost V 4 bases and J 2 bases; bases outside gene matches: 6. CDR3 protein: CASSSPGQAQETQYF. The DNA of the CDR3 is TGTGCCAGCAGTTCCCCGGGACAGGCGCAAGAGACCCAGTACTTC.

The chain employs TRBV10-3 and TRBJ2-3; D remains unclear. Trimming took off 8 bases at V and 6 bases at J, with 15 bases between the two ends. In germline, CDR1 is ENHRY, CDR2 SYGVKD. There are 13 residues in the CDR3. The CDR3 DNA reads TGTGCCATCGCCGTCGGAACCGGGGATACGCAGTATTTT. Translated, it gives CAIAVGTGDTQYF.

There are a few counts of this clone. The V call is TRBV29-1, the J call TRBJ2-7; 10 bases are a match to TRBD2. From germline, CDR1 is SQVTM and CDR2 ANQGSEA. CDR3 size: 13 residues. Germline trimming cut 6 bases from V and 4 bases from J; bases unmatched to any gene: 6. Here the CDR3 reads CSVDSGGLYEQYF. The CDR3 nucleotides are TGCAGCGTAGATAGCGGGGGGCTGTACGAGCAGTACTTC.

The V gene is TRBV19, the J gene TRBJ1-1; D is ambiguous. The CDR3 covers 12 residues. Germline CDR1 reads LNHDA; CDR2 reads SQIVND (reference sequence). Trimming shortened V by 5 bases and J by 4 bases, and 8 bases separated the two germline ends. The CDR3 DNA reads as TGTGCCAGTAGTTTGCGTCTCACTGAAGCTTTCTTT. Translation: CASSLRLTEAFF.

The V call is TRBV19, the J call TRBJ2-5; TRBD2 is a possible D gene (7 bases). Germline V gene lookup returns CDR1 LNHDA and CDR2 SQIVND (reference sequence). Trimming removed 5 bases at V and 5 bases at J, with 21 bases between. The CDR3 sequence is 16 residues long. Here the CDR3 reads CASSSTGGGGVETQYF. CDR3 DNA sequence: TGTGCCAGTAGTTCGACTGGCGGGGGCGGAGTGGAGACCCAGTACTTC.

This clone was detected only once. The chain couples TRBV7-3 to TRBJ2-2, with D unclear. Germline assignment: CDR1 SGHTA and CDR2 FQGTGA. The CDR3 spans 12 residues. The germline V and J ends were trimmed by 4 bases and 9 bases, with 9 bases remaining between them. CDR3 loop: CASSSGVRELFF. CDR3 sequence (DNA): TGTGCCAGCAGCTCGGGTGTCCGGGAGCTGTTTTTT.

V is TRBV29-1 and J is TRBJ1-2; 10 nucleotides match TRBD1. This CDR3 spans 13 amino acids. Germline assignment: CDR1 SQVTM and CDR2 ANQGSEA. The J segment lost 8 bases and the V segment lost 4 bases, leaving 7 bases of the junction unmatched. DNA of the CDR3: TGCAGCGTTGTCTTTGACAGGGGGCGCGGCTACACCTTC. Residues: CSVVFDRGRGYTF.

The chain is built from TRBV7-9 and TRBJ2-7; D call uncertain. Per germline, CDR1 SEHNR and CDR2 FQNEAQ (reference sequence). This CDR3 region has 13 residues. The V end lost 1 base, the J end lost 3 bases, and 7 bases lay between the germline ends. This chain's CDR3 is CASSLVASYEQYF. In DNA, the CDR3 is TGTGCCAGCAGCTTAGTAGCAAGCTACGAGCAGTACTTC. Full variable domain (rest looked up from reference TRBV7-9 and TRBJ2-7): DTGVSQNPRHKITKRGQNVTFRCDPISEHNRLYWYRQTLGQGPEFLTYFQNEAQLEKSRLLSDRFSAERPKGSFSTLEIQRTEQGDSAMYLCASSLVASYEQYFGPGTRLTVT.

This clone is a singleton in its sample. The rearrangement joins TRBV6-2 or TRBV6-3 to TRBJ2-1; no firm D call. CDR1 MNHEY and CDR2 SVGEGT come from the germline V gene. V was pared by 2 bases and J by 1 base, with 9 bases between. This CDR3 is built from 15 residues. CDR3 in DNA: TGTGCCAGCAGTTACGACGGGTTTTCCTACAATGAGCAGTTCTTC. This sequence encodes CASSYDGFSYNEQFF.